This T cell receptor (beta chain) appears in the sequencing data of a study of T cell responses to AZD1222 COVID-19 vaccine. Germline CDR1 reads SGHTA; CDR2 reads FQGTGA. CDR3 length equals 13 residues. The V end was cut by 1 base, the J end by 8 bases, with 11 bases between. Clones were sequenced by immunoSEQ multiplex PCR, and TCRdb holds only the in-frame ones, with some missing. The data contain some 130,000 clones, roughly 89% of them singletons. This TCR was sampled from an adult who received the AZD1222 COVID-19 vaccine. V gene TRBV7-3 combines with J gene TRBJ1-2, with D tentatively TRBD1 (6 bases). The source material was peripheral blood, sampled 28 days after the second AZD1222 dose. The CDR3 loop is CASSLSQGSGYTF. CDR3 coding DNA: TGTGCCAGCAGCTTAAGTCAGGGGAGCGGCTACACCTTC. Using reference TRBV7-3 and TRBJ1-2 for the parts outside the CDR3, the full variable domain is GAGVSQTPSNKVTEKGKYVELRCDPISGHTALYWYRQSLGQGPEFLIYFQGTGAADDSGLPNDRFFAVRPEGSVSTLKIQRTERGDSAVYLCASSLSQGSGYTFGSGTRLTVV.